One sample yielded the 23 T cell receptor beta chains listed below, sequenced in a study of blood T cell repertoires in COVID-19 (dated by TCRdb to 2020 to 2022). The protocol used for the library was the immunoSEQ multiplex PCR assay. Not all clones reach the TCRdb copy of this immuneACCESS table, which keeps in-frame sequences only. Checked studies attribute under half of the gap to unresolved V genes and leave the rest unexplained. In all, the sample holds a few hundred thousand clones, and 75% to 90% of those were seen once. About 3% of the sample belongs to the ten largest clones. Sequencing used peripheral blood. The receptor set was obtained from a woman in her 30s with active or convalescent COVID-19.

The J gene is TRBJ1-6, the V gene TRBV2; possible D gene TRBD1, 6 bases. Per the germline V gene, CDR1 is SNHLY and CDR2 is FYNNEI. The CDR3 runs 15 residues. Trimming removed 1 base at V and 7 bases at J, with 11 bases between. The CDR3 protein is CASSEDRVGNSPLHF. CDR3 DNA: TGTGCCAGCAGTGAAGACAGGGTTGGGAATTCACCCCTCCACTTT.

This chain connects TRBV19 to TRBJ2-3; D is ambiguous. Germline-derived CDR1 and CDR2 are LNHDA and SQIVND (reference sequence). Trimming took 6 bases from V and 4 from J, leaving 14 bases between them. The CDR3 length is 14 residues. The CDR3 protein is CASSSRRTPDTQYF. CDR3 DNA sequence: TGTGCCAGTAGCTCTCGGAGAACCCCAGATACGCAGTATTTT.

The gene calls are TRBV5-1 and TRBJ1-2, with D tentatively TRBD1 (6 bases). CDR3 length: 14 residues. The germline V gene encodes CDR1 SGHRS and CDR2 YFSETQ. With 0 bases removed from V and 7 bases from J, the gap between germline ends came to 13 bases. The DNA of the CDR3 is TGCGCCAGCAGCTTGGAGGGGGTTATCTCTGGCTACACCTTC. Its translation: CASSLEGVISGYTF.

The chain has TRBV7-9 and TRBJ2-7; 8 positions agree with TRBD1. Unmatched junction bases numbered 7, after V lost 3 bases and J lost 3 bases. CDR3 length: 15 residues. The germline V gene encodes CDR1 SEHNR and CDR2 FQNEAQ (reference sequence). CDR3: CASSLDRAPLYEQYF. The CDR3 bases are TGTGCCAGCAGCTTGGACAGGGCTCCTCTCTACGAGCAGTACTTC.

V usage is TRBV18 and J usage is TRBJ1-5, with unresolved D. CDR3 length equals 13 residues. V was cut by 4 bases and J by 5 bases, with 9 bases left in between. Germline lookup yields CDR1 KGHSH and CDR2 LQKENI. The CDR3 DNA reads as TGTGCCAGCTCACAAACGACTTATCAGCCCCAGCATTTT. Protein product: CASSQTTYQPQHF.

V is TRBV4-1 and J is TRBJ1-2, with TRBD1 matching over 9 bases. CDR1 and CDR2 (germline): MGHRA, YSYEKL. With V trimmed by 4 bases and J by 0 bases, 9 bases remained unmatched. The length of the CDR3 is 17 residues. CDR3 DNA sequence: TGCGCCAGCAGCCTTGCCCGGGACAGGGACCCTAACTATGGCTACACCTTC. Its protein product is CASSLARDRDPNYGYTF.

The DNA for the CDR3 is TGTGCCAGCTCACCATCCCCCAAAGGGGTAGGTGTTGTGGGTCCAGAGACCCAGTACTTC. It yields the protein CASSPSPKGVGVVGPETQYF. The chain is built from TRBV18 and TRBJ2-5; a possible D gene is TRBD1 (5 bases). The V end lost 2 bases, the J end lost 4 bases, and 29 bases lay between the germline ends. CDR3 length equals 20 residues. Germline values: CDR1 KGHSH, CDR2 LQKENI.

The J gene is TRBJ1-2, the V gene TRBV5-1; 8 bases are shared with TRBD1. V lost 5 bases to trimming and J lost 6 bases; unmatched junction nucleotides: 9. The length of the CDR3 is 14 residues. CDR1 and CDR2 (germline): SGHRS, YFSETQ. The CDR3 bases are TGCGCCAGCAGTCAGGGGGCAGCCCCCAATGGCTACACCTTC. As protein: CASSQGAAPNGYTF.

This chain links TRBV7-2 with TRBJ1-1; no clear D gene. The CDR3 extends over 11 amino acids. CDR1 is SGHTA and CDR2 is FQGNSA in the germline V gene. V lost 1 base and J 12 bases, leaving 9 bases between the germline ends. CDR3 in DNA: TGTGCCAGCAGCTTAGAAGTCCAGACTTTCTTT. Its translation is CASSLEVQTFF.

This clone was recorded once. This chain connects TRBV6-5 to TRBJ1-3; no reliable D call. There are 16 residues in the CDR3. CDR1 is MNHEY, CDR2 SVGAGI, per germline. V was cut by 2 bases and J by 5 bases, with 16 bases left in between. Here the CDR3 DNA reads TGTGCCAGCAGTTACGGTTGGCCGGGTTCCCGAAACACCATATATTTT. Translation: CASSYGWPGSRNTIYF.

V gene TRBV28 combines with J gene TRBJ2-7; possible D gene TRBD2, 6 bases. Germline V gene sequence: CDR1 MDHEN, CDR2 SYDVKM. The germline V and J ends were trimmed by 6 bases and 3 bases, with 18 bases remaining between them. The CDR3 runs 15 residues. The CDR3 sequence is CASSPPLGGVYEQYF. The CDR3 bases are TGTGCCAGCAGCCCGCCCTTGGGCGGGGTCTACGAGCAGTACTTC.

The rearrangement joins TRBV6-2 or TRBV6-3 to TRBJ2-7; D may be TRBD2 (5 bases). The length of the CDR3 is 14 residues. Trimming pared 5 bases from V and 4 bases from J, leaving 15 bases between. The germline V gene encodes CDR1 MNHEY and CDR2 SVGEGT. The CDR3 protein is CASSLSGGGYEQYF. For the CDR3, the DNA is TGTGCCAGCAGTCTCTCGGGCGGAGGATACGAGCAGTACTTC.

Note on this clone: Other DNA variants within this sample encode the same CDR3. This CDR3 is CASSLARADTQYF. For the CDR3, the DNA is TGTGCCAGCAGCTTAGCGCGGGCAGATACGCAGTATTTT. The V call is TRBV7-2, the J call TRBJ2-3; D is possibly TRBD2 (5 bases). Germline V gene data show CDR1 as SGHTA and CDR2 as FQGNSA. CDR3 size: 13 residues. Trimming removed 0 bases at V and 4 bases at J, with 5 bases between.

The V gene is TRBV28, the J gene TRBJ1-1; TRBD1 is a possible D gene (6 bases). Trimming shortened V by 6 bases and J by 0 bases, and 11 bases separated the two germline ends. Germline CDR1 and CDR2: MDHEN and SYDVKM. The CDR3 loop spans 14 amino acids. DNA for the CDR3: TGTGCCAGCAGATCCGACAGGCTGAACACTGAAGCTTTCTTT. It encodes CASRSDRLNTEAFF.

The J gene is TRBJ2-2, the V gene TRBV27; D remains ambiguous. CDR1 is MNHEY and CDR2 is SMNVEV in the germline V gene (reference sequence). V shed 6 bases and J shed 4 bases, with 6 bases lying between them. The CDR3 has 12 residues. The CDR3 DNA follows: TGTGCCAGCAGCCGGGTCACCGGGGAGCTGTTTTTT. Amino acid sequence: CASSRVTGELFF.

The chain recombines TRBV28 with TRBJ1-6, with TRBD1 identical over 7 bases. Trimming at V came to 7 bases and at J to 7 bases, leaving 7 bases not matched to a gene. Per the germline V gene, CDR1 is MDHEN and CDR2 is SYDVKM. This CDR3 region has 14 residues. CDR3 nucleotide sequence: TGTGCCAGCATCACGGGACAGCTGAATTCACCCCTCCACTTT. Protein product: CASITGQLNSPLHF.

The chain carries TRBV9 and TRBJ1-6; a weak D match, TRBD1 (5 bases). This CDR3 region has 20 residues. CDR1 and CDR2 from the germline V gene are SGDLS and YYNGEE. The V end lost 0 bases, the J end lost 5 bases, and 24 bases lay between the germline ends. CDR3 DNA: TGTGCCAGCAGCGTAGCTATAGGTTCATTGGGGGGGGAAGATAATTCACCCCTCCACTTT. Amino acids: CASSVAIGSLGGEDNSPLHF. The complete variable domain, with remaining parts taken from reference TRBV9 and TRBJ1-6, reads DSGVTQTPKHLITATGQRVTLRCSPRSGDLSVYWYQQSLDQGLQFLIQYYNGEERAKGNILERFSAQQFPDLHSELNLSSLELGDSALYFCASSVAIGSLGGEDNSPLHFGNGTRLTVT.

This clone showed up just a few times. This chain uses TRBV5-4 with TRBJ1-2; 8 positions match TRBD1. The CDR3 sequence is 14 residues long. Germline V CDR1 and CDR2: SGHNT, YYREEE (reference sequence). J gave up 4 bases and V 4 bases, and 6 bases lay outside the gene matches. CDR3 in amino acids: CASSAGQDGYGYTF. CDR3 nucleotide sequence: TGTGCCAGCAGCGCGGGACAGGATGGCTATGGCTACACCTTC.

The genes are TRBV24-1 and TRBJ1-2; D not resolved. CDR1 KGHDR and CDR2 SFDVKD come from the germline V gene. This CDR3 is built from 15 residues. With 4 bases removed from V and 2 bases from J, the gap between germline ends came to 13 bases. The CDR3 is CATSDRGSSNYGYTF. The CDR3 coding sequence is TGTGCCACCAGTGACCGGGGTTCGTCGAACTATGGCTACACCTTC.

This chain connects TRBV15 to TRBJ1-1; 9 bases match TRBD1. CDR1 and CDR2 (germline): LNHNV, YYDKDF (reference sequence). The J segment lost 6 bases and the V segment lost 6 bases, leaving 11 bases of the junction unmatched. This CDR3 contains 15 residues. The CDR3 loop reads CATRDKQGARAEAFF. CDR3 in DNA: TGTGCCACCAGAGACAAACAGGGGGCGCGGGCTGAAGCTTTCTTT.

This chain joins TRBV30 and TRBJ2-3, with D perhaps TRBD1 (5 bases). The germline V gene has CDR1 GTSNPN and CDR2 SVGIG (reference sequence). Trimming took 0 bases from V and 1 from J, leaving 17 bases between them. The length of the CDR3 is 17 residues. The CDR3 spells CAWSVPSPGPRTDTQYF. DNA of the CDR3: TGTGCCTGGAGTGTACCCTCCCCAGGGCCCCGCACAGATACGCAGTATTTT.

The chain is built from TRBV6-5 and TRBJ2-2; 7 nucleotides agree with TRBD2. V trimming: 8 bases; J trimming: 1 base; junction bases outside the gene matches: 4. The CDR3 spans 14 residues. Germline lookup yields CDR1 MNHEY and CDR2 SVGAGI. The CDR3 DNA reads as TGTGCCAGCTGGGAGCGGGAGAACACCGGGGAGCTGTTTTTT. This gives the protein CASWERENTGELFF.

This sequence joins TRBV19 and TRBJ2-2; D is possibly TRBD1 (5 bases). CDR1 and CDR2 (germline): LNHDA, SQIVND (reference sequence). V was shortened by 6 bases and J by 1 base, with 6 bases between the two germline ends. There are 13 residues in the CDR3. The CDR3 spells CASRTENTGELFF. The CDR3 DNA sequence: TGTGCCAGTAGGACAGAGAACACCGGGGAGCTGTTTTTT. Combining the CDR3 with reference TRBV19 and TRBJ2-2 gives the whole variable domain DGGITQSPKYLFRKEGQNVTLSCEQNLNHDAMYWYRQDPGQGLRLIYYSQIVNDFQKGDIAEGYSVSREKKESFPLTVTSAQKNPTAFYLCASRTENTGELFFGEGSRLTVL.